This T cell receptor beta chain comes out of a study of response to subunit inactivated influenza vaccine. This clonotype occurred a few times. The antigen is undetermined. Germline V gene lookup returns CDR1 MNHEY and CDR2 SVGEGT. Trimming cost V 1 base and J 2 bases, with 6 bases left between them. The CDR3 consists of 15 residues. Study-level results: Seasonal influenza vaccination, on each occasion, was suggested by the authors to recruit few new T cells.

TCRdb itself ran the RT-PCR reads through MiXCR, one entry per CDR3 protein. The sample comprises hundreds of thousands of distinct CDR3 sequences, 15% to 19% of which are singletons, and around a tenth rests with the top ten. This receptor was identified in a man aged 45 to 65 who received an inactivated influenza vaccine. The material was PBMCs from blood, obtained approximately 13 days after vaccination. J is TRBJ2-6 and V is TRBV6-2 or TRBV6-3; no firm D call. CDR3 bases: TGTGCCAGCAGTTACTTTGCTGCTGGGGCCAACGTCCTGACTTTC. Protein sequence: CASSYFAAGANVLTF.